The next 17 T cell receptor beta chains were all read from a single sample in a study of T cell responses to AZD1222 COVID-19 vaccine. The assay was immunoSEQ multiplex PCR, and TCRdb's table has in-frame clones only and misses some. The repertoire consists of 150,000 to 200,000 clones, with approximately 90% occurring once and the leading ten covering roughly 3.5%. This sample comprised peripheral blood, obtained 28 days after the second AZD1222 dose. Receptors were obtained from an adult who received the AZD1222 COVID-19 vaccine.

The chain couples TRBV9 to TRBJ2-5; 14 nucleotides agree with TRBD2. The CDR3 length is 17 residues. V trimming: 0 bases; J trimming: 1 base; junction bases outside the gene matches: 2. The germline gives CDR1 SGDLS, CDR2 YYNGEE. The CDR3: CASSVGLAGGGQETQYF. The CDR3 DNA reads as TGTGCCAGCAGCGTAGGACTAGCGGGAGGGGGCCAAGAGACCCAGTACTTC.

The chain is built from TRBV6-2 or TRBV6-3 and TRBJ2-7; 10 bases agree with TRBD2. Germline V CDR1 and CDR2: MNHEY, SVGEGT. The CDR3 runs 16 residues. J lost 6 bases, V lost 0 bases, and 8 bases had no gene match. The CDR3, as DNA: TGTGCCAGCAGTTACTCATCCACTAGCGGGAAGGTCGAGCAGTACTTC. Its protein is CASSYSSTSGKVEQYF.

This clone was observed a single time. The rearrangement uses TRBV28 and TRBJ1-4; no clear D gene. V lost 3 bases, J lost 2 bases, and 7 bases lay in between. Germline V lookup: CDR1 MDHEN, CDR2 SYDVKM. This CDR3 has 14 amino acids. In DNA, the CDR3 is TGTGCCAGCAGTTTCCTGGACACTAATGAAAAACTGTTTTTT. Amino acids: CASSFLDTNEKLFF.

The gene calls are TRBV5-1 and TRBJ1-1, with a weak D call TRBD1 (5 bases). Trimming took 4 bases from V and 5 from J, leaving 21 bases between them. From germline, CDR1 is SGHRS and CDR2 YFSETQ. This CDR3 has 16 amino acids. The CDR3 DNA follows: TGCGCCAGCAGCCCCCCCCGGGGGAGGGAGGAAACTGAAGCTTTCTTT. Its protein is CASSPPRGREETEAFF.

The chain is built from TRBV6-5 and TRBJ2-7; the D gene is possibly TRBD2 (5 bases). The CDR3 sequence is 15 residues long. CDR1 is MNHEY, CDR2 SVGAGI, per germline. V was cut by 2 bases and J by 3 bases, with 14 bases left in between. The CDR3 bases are TGTGCCAGCAGTTACGAGGGTAGCGTTAACTACGAGCAGTACTTC. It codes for CASSYEGSVNYEQYF.

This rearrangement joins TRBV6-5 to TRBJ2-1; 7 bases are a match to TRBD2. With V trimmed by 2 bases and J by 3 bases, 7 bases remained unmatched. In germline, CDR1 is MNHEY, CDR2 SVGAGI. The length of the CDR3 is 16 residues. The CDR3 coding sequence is TGTGCCAGCAGTTACCGGGGGAGGGGTTTCTACAATGAGCAGTTCTTC. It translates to CASSYRGRGFYNEQFF.

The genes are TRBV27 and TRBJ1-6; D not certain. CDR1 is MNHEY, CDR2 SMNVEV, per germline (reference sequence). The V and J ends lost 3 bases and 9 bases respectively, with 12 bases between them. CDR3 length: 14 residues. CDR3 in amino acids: CASSLDSSTSPLHF. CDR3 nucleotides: TGTGCCAGCAGTTTGGACTCCTCCACTTCACCCCTCCACTTT.

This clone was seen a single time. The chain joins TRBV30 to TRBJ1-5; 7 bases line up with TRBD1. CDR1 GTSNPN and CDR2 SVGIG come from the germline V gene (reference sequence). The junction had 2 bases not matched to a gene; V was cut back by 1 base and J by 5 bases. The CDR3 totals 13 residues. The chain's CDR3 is CAWSDRGDQPQHF. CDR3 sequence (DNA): TGTGCCTGGAGTGACAGGGGCGATCAGCCCCAGCATTTT.

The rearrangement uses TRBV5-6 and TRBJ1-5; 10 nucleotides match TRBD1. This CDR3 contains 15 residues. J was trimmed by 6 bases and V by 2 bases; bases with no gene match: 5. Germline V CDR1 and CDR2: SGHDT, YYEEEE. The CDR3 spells CASSFSGTGVQPQHF. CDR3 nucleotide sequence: TGTGCCAGCAGCTTTAGCGGGACAGGGGTTCAGCCCCAGCATTTT. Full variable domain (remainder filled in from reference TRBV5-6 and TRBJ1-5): DAGVTQSPTHLIKTRGQQVTLRCSPKSGHDTVSWYQQALGQGPQFIFQYYEEEERQRGNFPDRFSGHQFPNYSSELNVNALLLGDSALYLCASSFSGTGVQPQHFGDGTRLSIL.

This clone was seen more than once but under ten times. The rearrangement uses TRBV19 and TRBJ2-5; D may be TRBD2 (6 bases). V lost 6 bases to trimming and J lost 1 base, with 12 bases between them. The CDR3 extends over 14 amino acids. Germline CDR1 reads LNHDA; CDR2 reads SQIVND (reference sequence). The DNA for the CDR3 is TGTGCCAGTAGGGACGGCGGGGTCCAAGAGACCCAGTACTTC. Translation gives CASRDGGVQETQYF.

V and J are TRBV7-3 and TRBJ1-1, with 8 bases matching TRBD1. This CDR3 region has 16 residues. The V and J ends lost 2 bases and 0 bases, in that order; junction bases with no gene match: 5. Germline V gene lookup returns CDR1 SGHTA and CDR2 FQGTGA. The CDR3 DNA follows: TGTGCCAGCAGCTTATTCGGACAGGGACTGAACACTGAAGCTTTCTTT. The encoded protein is CASSLFGQGLNTEAFF.

The CDR3 DNA reads as TGTGCCAGCAGCGCCTCCCAAGAAGGGATCGGATACAATGAGCAGTTCTTC. This codes for CASSASQEGIGYNEQFF. The chain recombines TRBV9 with TRBJ2-1; no definite D call. Germline V gene data show CDR1 as SGDLS and CDR2 as YYNGEE. The CDR3 has 17 amino acids. V dropped 3 bases and J dropped 4 bases, with 20 bases sitting between them.

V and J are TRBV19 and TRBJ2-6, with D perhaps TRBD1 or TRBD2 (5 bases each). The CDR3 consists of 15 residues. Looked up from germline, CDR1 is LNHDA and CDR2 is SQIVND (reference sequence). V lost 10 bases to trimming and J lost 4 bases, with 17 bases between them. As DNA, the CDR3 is TGTGCCACCTCCTGGGGGATACCCGGGGCCAACGTCCTGACTTTC. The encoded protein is CATSWGIPGANVLTF.

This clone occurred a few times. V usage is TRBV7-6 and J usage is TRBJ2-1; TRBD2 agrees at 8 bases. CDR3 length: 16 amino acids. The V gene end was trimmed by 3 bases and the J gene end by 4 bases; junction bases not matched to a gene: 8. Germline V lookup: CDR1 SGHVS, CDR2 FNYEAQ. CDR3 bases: TGTGCCAGCAGCTTCGCTCCTAGCGGGCCTTACAATGAGCAGTTCTTC. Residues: CASSFAPSGPYNEQFF.

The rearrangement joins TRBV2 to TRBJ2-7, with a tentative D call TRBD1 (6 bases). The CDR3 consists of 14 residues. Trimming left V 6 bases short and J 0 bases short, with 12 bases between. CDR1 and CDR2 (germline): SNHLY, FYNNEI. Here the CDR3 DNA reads TGTGCCAGCAGAAGGACAGTAAACTCCTACGAGCAGTACTTC. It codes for CASRRTVNSYEQYF.

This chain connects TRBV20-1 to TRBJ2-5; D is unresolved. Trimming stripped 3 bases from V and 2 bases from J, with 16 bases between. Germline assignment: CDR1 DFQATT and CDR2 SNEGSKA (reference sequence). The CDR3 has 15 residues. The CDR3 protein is CSASPFDVKQETQYF. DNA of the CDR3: TGCAGTGCTAGTCCTTTTGATGTCAAACAAGAGACCCAGTACTTC.

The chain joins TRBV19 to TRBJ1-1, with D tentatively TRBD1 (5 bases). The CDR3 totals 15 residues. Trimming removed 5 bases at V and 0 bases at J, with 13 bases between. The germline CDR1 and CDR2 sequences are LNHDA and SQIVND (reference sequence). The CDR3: CASSRQPRVNTEAFF. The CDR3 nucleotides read TGTGCCAGTAGTCGACAGCCGAGGGTGAACACTGAAGCTTTCTTT.